The 5 T cell receptor gamma chains below all came from one sample that was sequenced in a study of gamma-delta chains in newborns, infants, children. TCRdb re-processed the reads via CATT. The sample carries over 300 gamma-chain clones, roughly 80% recorded once. The sample in question was blood, obtained at baseline. These receptors were taken from a child who was a newborn, infant or young child, either healthy, febrile or measles-vaccinated (not recorded which). This table probably holds off-target reads from a library built for another chain.

The V gene corresponds to TRGV9; no J gene was called. Looked up from germline, CDR1 is GITISATS and CDR2 is ISYDGTV (reference sequence). The CDR3 totals 20 residues. The chain's CDR3 is CACDTIGGTGGYTLTAQLFF. As DNA, the CDR3 is TGTGCCTGTGACACCATTGGGGGTACTGGGGGATACACTTTGACAGCACAACTCTTCTTT.

This clone has more than one count but fewer than ten. The limits of the CDR3 on the DNA are not certain, so only TCRdb's listed CDR3 is given. The sample holds other DNA sequences that translate to the same CDR3. The V gene call reads TRGV9; no J gene was called. CDR1 and CDR2 from the germline V gene are GITISATS and ISYDGTV (reference sequence). The CDR3 has 23 amino acids, counting both end residues. Here the CDR3 reads CACDTVSSWDTRQMFFGTGIKLF.

Regarding this clone: The limits of the CDR3 on the DNA are not certain, so only TCRdb's listed CDR3 is given. The V gene is listed as TRGV9; no J gene was called. Looked up from germline, CDR1 is GITISATS and CDR2 is ISYDGTV (reference sequence). The CDR3 adds up to 25 amino acids, both ends counted. CDR3: CACDTGGYGSWDTRQMFFGTGIKLF.

Comment on this clone: No DNA is shown, since the ends of the CDR3 on it are uncertain; the CDR3 is the one TCRdb lists. The V gene is listed as TRGV9; no J gene was called. Both ends counted, the CDR3 spans 25 residues. Germline lookup yields CDR1 GITISATS and CDR2 ISYDGTV (reference sequence). The CDR3 region is CACDTGGYLSWDTRQMFFGTGIKLF.

The V gene is TRGV9; the J gene was not called. The CDR3 is 16 residues long. Germline CDR1 GITISATS, CDR2 ISYDGTV (reference sequence). The CDR3 region is CACDTVGGYATAQLFF. The DNA of the CDR3 is TGTGCCTGTGACACGGTTGGGGGATACGCGACAGCACAACTCTTCTTT.